This TCR beta chain was sequenced in a study of sequential checkpoint blockade in melanoma. Study-level background: Maintenance nivolumab came after either treatment sequence. TCRβ was sequenced from DNA of 91 pretreatment tumors. Matched biopsies came pretreatment and at week 13 for twenty-two patients.

Measured with immunoSEQ multiplex PCR; TCRdb has only the in-frame clones, and not every one. The data contain some 6,200 clones, 26% of them seen just once; the ten biggest clones take up over 7.5%. V lost 5 bases and J lost 5; bases outside the gene matches: 11. Germline V gene sequence: CDR1 LNHDA, CDR2 SQIVND (reference sequence). This CDR3 contains 16 residues. Treatment: randomized to nivolumab then ipilimumab (arm A) or the reverse (arm B). This specimen consisted of tumor tissue (inferred from file names), obtained from a patient given nivolumab and ipilimumab in sequence. This clonotype originated in a human donor with melanoma. This sequence joins TRBV19 and TRBJ2-3, with TRBD2 matching 9 bases. CDR3 in amino acids: CASSPVRREGRDTQYF. The CDR3 DNA sequence: TGTGCCAGTAGTCCGGTCAGGCGGGAGGGCAGAGATACGCAGTATTTT. The variable domain in full, with the rest retrieved from reference TRBV19 and TRBJ2-3, is DGGITQSPKYLFRKEGQNVTLSCEQNLNHDAMYWYRQDPGQGLRLIYYSQIVNDFQKGDIAEGYSVSREKKESFPLTVTSAQKNPTAFYLCASSPVRREGRDTQYFGPGTRLTVL.